Listed below are T cell receptor beta chains from one sample, sequenced in a study of cytomegalovirus exposure and HLA in healthy donors. The protocol was immunoSEQ multiplex PCR, while the TCRdb copy is restricted to in-frame clones and leaves out a portion. The sample carries fewer than 180,000 clones, 60% to 85% recorded once. The specimen was PBMCs. The receptors stem from a man aged 50-60 years in good health and CMV-seropositive. Each CDR3 is given with its conserved first and last residue. A D gene is named only where the DNA matches it firmly. Not all rows give a size; the values are once, few, many and, for expanded clones, a class.

V gene	J gene	clone size	D gene	CDR3 DNA	CDR3 protein
TRBV6-1	TRBJ2-1	-	TRBD1	TGTGCCAGCCTAAAGGGACAGGGCTACAATGAGCAGTTCTTC	CASLKGQGYNEQFF
TRBV2	TRBJ2-1	-	-	TGTGCCAGCAGCGGTACCCGATCGCAGTTCTTC	CASSGTRSQFF
TRBV5-1	TRBJ2-7	once	TRBD2	TGCGCCAGCAGCTTGTTCGCCCAGGCTAGCGGTACCTACGAGCAGTACTTC	CASSLFAQASGTYEQYF
TRBV28	TRBJ2-7	-	-	TGTGCCAGCAGTTCCCTTGATATAGCGGAAATCTTC	CASSSLDIAEIF
TRBV5-1	TRBJ2-7	once	-	TGCGCCAGCAGCGTACTTGGGGGGACGTCCTACGAGCAGTACTTC	CASSVLGGTSYEQYF
TRBV27	TRBJ1-1	-	TRBD1	TGTGCCAGCAGTAAAGGACAGGGGACGATGAACACTGAAGCTTTCTTT	CASSKGQGTMNTEAFF
TRBV19	TRBJ2-3	-	-	TGTGCCAGTAGACGACCGGGACTCCATCAATCCACAGATACGCAGTATTTT	CASRRPGLHQSTDTQYF
TRBV6-5	TRBJ2-7	once	-	TGTGCCAGCAGTTTGGGACTTGCCTACGAGCAGTACTTC	CASSLGLAYEQYF
TRBV28	TRBJ2-7	-	TRBD2	TGTGCCAGCACCCTAGGGCCGAGGCTAGCGGGAGGCGAGCAGTACTTC	CASTLGPRLAGGEQYF
TRBV7-8	TRBJ1-5	-	-	TGTGCCAGCAGCTTTATAGGGAGGGATCAGCCCCAGCATTTT	CASSFIGRDQPQHF
TRBV7-9	TRBJ2-7	-	TRBD2	TGTTCCAGCACCCTCGCGGGGGTCAACTACGAGCAGTACTTC	CSSTLAGVNYEQYF
TRBV9	TRBJ1-1	-	-	TGTGCCAGCAGCGCAAAGACAGGTGAAGCTTTCTTT	CASSAKTGEAFF
TRBV9	TRBJ2-2	-	TRBD2	TGTGCCGGCAGCGTAGGGAGCGGGAGGAACGCCGGGGAGCTGTTTTTT	CAGSVGSGRNAGELFF
TRBV19	TRBJ1-5	few	-	TGTGCCAGTAGACAGCTCCCCCAGGGCGGACAGCCCCAGCATTTT	CASRQLPQGGQPQHF
TRBV29-1	TRBJ2-1	-	TRBD2	TGCAGCGTCCCGGGACTAACCGCCAATGAGCAGTTCTTC	CSVPGLTANEQFF
TRBV11-1	TRBJ2-1	-	TRBD1	TGTGCCAGCAGCAAAACAGGGGTGGATGAGCAGTTCTTC	CASSKTGVDEQFF
TRBV30	TRBJ2-3	-	TRBD2	TGTGCCTGGAGTGTACCTCCTAGCGGAATCTTTAGCACAGATACGCAGTATTTT	CAWSVPPSGIFSTDTQYF
TRBV28	TRBJ2-2	-	-	TGTGCCAGCAGTTTCGGATCCGGGACTCACACCGGGGAGCTGTTTTTT	CASSFGSGTHTGELFF
TRBV19	TRBJ2-6	-	-	TGTGCCAGTAGTATAGCTGGGAGCGCTGGGGCCAACGTCCTGACTTTC	CASSIAGSAGANVLTF
TRBV9	TRBJ1-1	-	-	TGTGCCAGCAGCGGAGGACAGTTTAACACTGAAGCTTTCTTT	CASSGGQFNTEAFF
TRBV28	TRBJ1-2	-	-	TGTGCCAGCAGTTTCTCCGCAGCAGGCTATGGCTACACCTTC	CASSFSAAGYGYTF
TRBV28	TRBJ2-5	-	-	TGTGCCAGCAGTCCACCGGACACAAACTGGGAGACCCAGTACTTC	CASSPPDTNWETQYF
TRBV7-3	TRBJ1-6	-	-	TGTGCCAGCAGCTTATCATCCAGGGCCTCGAATTCACCCCTCCACTTT	CASSLSSRASNSPLHF
TRBV27	TRBJ2-7	-	-	TGTGCCAGCAGGGAGGGGTACGAGCAGTACTTC	CASREGYEQYF
TRBV18	TRBJ2-1	few	TRBD2	TGTGCCAGCTCACCAAGGGCGGGAGGGCCGTACAATGAGCAGTTCTTC	CASSPRAGGPYNEQFF
TRBV28	TRBJ2-3	once	-	TGTGCCAGCACTCCCGGCGTTCTAGGGGCAGATACGCAGTATTTT	CASTPGVLGADTQYF
TRBV5-4	TRBJ1-2	few	TRBD1	TGTGCCAGCAGCCCTACAGGGGGGAACTATGGCTACACCTTC	CASSPTGGNYGYTF
TRBV27	TRBJ2-3	-	-	TGTGCCAGCAGTTTAGGGCCCGATACGCAGTATTTT	CASSLGPDTQYF
TRBV6-5	TRBJ1-2	once	-	TGTGCCAGCAGTTACTCGAGACAATTCTATGGCTACACCTTC	CASSYSRQFYGYTF
TRBV11-3	TRBJ2-1	-	TRBD2	TGTGCCAGCAGCCCGCGACTAGCCTCCTACAATGAGCAGTTCTTC	CASSPRLASYNEQFF
TRBV28	TRBJ1-2	once	-	TGTGCCAGCAGTCTATCGGGGGGGTTACATGGCTACACCTTC	CASSLSGGLHGYTF
TRBV5-1	TRBJ2-3	-	-	TGCGCCAGCAGCTTGGGGCAGGGAAAAAACACAGATACGCAGTATTTT	CASSLGQGKNTDTQYF
TRBV4-1	TRBJ1-2	-	-	TGCGCCAGCAGCCCCCGAGCTCAGGGGTTCGGCTACACCTTC	CASSPRAQGFGYTF
TRBV6-6	TRBJ1-2	-	-	TGTGCCAGCAGCCTCGACAGCTTAACTAACTATGGCTACACCTTC	CASSLDSLTNYGYTF
TRBV28	TRBJ2-1	-	TRBD1	TGTGCCAGCAGTCCAATGGGGACAGAGAATGAGCAGTTCTTC	CASSPMGTENEQFF
TRBV9	TRBJ1-4	-	TRBD1	TGTGCCAGCAGCTCAGGGACAGGGCTGGAAAAACTGTTTTTT	CASSSGTGLEKLFF
TRBV19	TRBJ2-7	-	TRBD2	TGTGCCAGTAGTAAAGGACTAGCGGGCTCCTACGAGCAGTACTTC	CASSKGLAGSYEQYF
TRBV7-9	TRBJ1-3	few	TRBD1	TGTGCCAGCGACCCCCGGGACAGGGGTCTCTCTGGAAACACCATATATTTT	CASDPRDRGLSGNTIYF
TRBV5-1	TRBJ1-1	once	-	TGCGCCAGCAGCACCGGGGTTCACACTGAAGCTTTCTTT	CASSTGVHTEAFF
TRBV28	TRBJ2-5	-	TRBD2	TGTGCCAGCAGTGGACTAGCGGGACGCCAAGAGACCCAGTACTTC	CASSGLAGRQETQYF
TRBV18	TRBJ2-7	-	TRBD2	TGTGCCAGCTCACAAGCGGGAGAAGTGAGCTACGAGCAGTACTTC	CASSQAGEVSYEQYF
TRBV10-3	TRBJ2-7	-	TRBD1	TGTGCCATCGGTTCAACAGGGGTCGGCGAGCAGTACTTC	CAIGSTGVGEQYF
TRBV9	TRBJ2-1	-	-	TGTGCCAGCAGTTACTTAGATTCCGGGAGCTCCTACAATGAGCAGTTCTTC	CASSYLDSGSSYNEQFF
TRBV7-2	TRBJ2-7	-	TRBD2	TGTGCCAGCAGCCCCAGACTAGCGGCCTTCCTACACGAGCAGTACTTC	CASSPRLAAFLHEQYF
TRBV5-4	TRBJ1-6	few	TRBD1	TGTGCCAGCAGCTTGCAGGGGGCCTTCTATAATTCACCCCTCCACTTT	CASSLQGAFYNSPLHF
TRBV21-1	TRBJ2-7	-	-	TGTGCCAGCAGCAAAGTTGTAGGGACTAATACCTACGAGCAGTACTTC	CASSKVVGTNTYEQYF
TRBV14	TRBJ2-5	-	-	TGTGCCAGCAGCCAACAGGCAAAAGAGACCCAGTACTTC	CASSQQAKETQYF
TRBV7-9	TRBJ1-2	-	-	TGTGCCAGCAGTGAGGGGGTTAACTATGGCTACACCTTC	CASSEGVNYGYTF
TRBV4-2	TRBJ2-3	-	TRBD2	TGTGCCAGCAGCCGCCCTGTGGCGGGAGTTATTAAAGGAGCAGATACGCAGTATTTT	CASSRPVAGVIKGADTQYF
TRBV5-4	TRBJ2-2	-	TRBD2	TGTGCCAGCAGCGCCTTAGCGGGAGGGAACACCGGGGAGCTGTTTTTT	CASSALAGGNTGELFF
TRBV11-2	TRBJ2-1	-	-	TGTGCCAGCAGCTTAGTAGGGGGGGGGTCCTACAATGAGCAGTTCTTC	CASSLVGGGSYNEQFF
TRBV19	TRBJ1-1	-	-	TGTGCCAGTAGTACTACCCAGGTGAACACTGAAGCTTTCTTT	CASSTTQVNTEAFF
TRBV15	TRBJ1-5	-	-	TGTGCCACCAGCAGACACCCTTCCGACAGGTCCAATCAGCCCCAGCATTTT	CATSRHPSDRSNQPQHF
TRBV7-9	TRBJ1-1	once	-	TGTGCCAGCAGTTTACAGGGAAATGTGAACACTGAAGCTTTCTTT	CASSLQGNVNTEAFF
TRBV4-1	TRBJ2-3	-	-	TGCGCCAGCAGCCAAGATCCTCCAGCGGAGAGTTACACAGATACGCAGTATTTT	CASSQDPPAESYTDTQYF
TRBV28	TRBJ1-1	-	-	TGTGCCAGCAGTTCAGACAGGTTTAACACTGAAGCTTTCTTT	CASSSDRFNTEAFF
TRBV28	TRBJ1-2	-	TRBD1	TGTGCCAGCAGTTTATACACCTCCGGGACAGTTAATGGCTACACCTTC	CASSLYTSGTVNGYTF
TRBV4-1	TRBJ2-4	-	-	TGCGCCAGCAGCCAAGTTGCGCAGTCGGGCAAAAACATTCAGTACTTC	CASSQVAQSGKNIQYF